This T cell receptor (beta chain) was obtained from a study of blood T cell repertoires in COVID-19. The method was immunoSEQ multiplex PCR; TCRdb's version includes in-frame clones alone and lacks a portion of them. The sample carries approximately 460,000 clones, 80% to 90% recorded once. CDR3 length: 14 amino acids. V was shortened by 4 bases and J by 0 bases, with 7 bases between the two germline ends. Germline V gene data show CDR1 as SNHLY and CDR2 as FYNNEI. The sequenced sample was peripheral blood. This receptor was taken from a young man with COVID-19, enrolled during active disease. The chain couples TRBV2 to TRBJ1-5; no reliable D call. The CDR3 DNA follows: TGTGCCAGCAGTGGGGCTTATAGCAATCAGCCCCAGCATTTT. Amino acids: CASSGAYSNQPQHF. Full variable domain (remainder filled in from reference TRBV2 and TRBJ1-5): EPEVTQTPSHQVTQMGQEVILRCVPISNHLYFYWYRQILGQKVEFLVSFYNNEISEKSEIFDDQFSVERPDGSNFTLKIRSTKLEDSAMYFCASSGAYSNQPQHFGDGTRLSIL.